This T cell receptor beta chain derives from a study of T cells expressing NK-cell markers. Study findings and constraints: These clonotypes additionally ranked first within the CD3+CD56-NKG2C+ fraction of a handful of donors.

About this clonotype: Its specificity is not known.

Germline loops: CDR1 KGHSH, CDR2 LQKENI. The CDR3 runs 14 residues. TCRdb re-analyzed the 5' RACE reads; it lists each CDR3 protein once, without DNA. This sample contains about 260,000 distinct CDR3 sequences. The J gene is TRBJ2-7, the V gene TRBV18; TCRdb names TRBD1, which stays unverified in the absence of DNA. The sequence derives from a woman between 18 and 75 years old in good health. Source material: blood T cells: a sorted CD56 or NKG2C T cell subset, CD4+ or CD8+ T cells, or bulk PBMC T cells (not recorded which). The CDR3 here is CASSPGTGTGEQYF.